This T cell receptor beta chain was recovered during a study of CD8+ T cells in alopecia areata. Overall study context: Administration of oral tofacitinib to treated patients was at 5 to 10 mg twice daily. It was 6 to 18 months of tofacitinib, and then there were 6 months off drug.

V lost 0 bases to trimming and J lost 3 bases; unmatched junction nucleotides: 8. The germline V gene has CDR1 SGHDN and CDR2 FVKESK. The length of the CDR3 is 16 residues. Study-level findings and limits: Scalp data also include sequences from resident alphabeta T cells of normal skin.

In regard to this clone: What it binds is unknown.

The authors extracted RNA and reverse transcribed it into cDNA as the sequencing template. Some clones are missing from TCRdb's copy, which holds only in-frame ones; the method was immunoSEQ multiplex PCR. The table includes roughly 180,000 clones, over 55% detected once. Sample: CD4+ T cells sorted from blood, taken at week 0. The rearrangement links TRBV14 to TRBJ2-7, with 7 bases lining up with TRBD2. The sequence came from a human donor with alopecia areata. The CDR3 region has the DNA TGTGCCAGCAGCCAAGATTATAGTACTAGCGACTACGAGCAGTACTTC. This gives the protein CASSQDYSTSDYEQYF.